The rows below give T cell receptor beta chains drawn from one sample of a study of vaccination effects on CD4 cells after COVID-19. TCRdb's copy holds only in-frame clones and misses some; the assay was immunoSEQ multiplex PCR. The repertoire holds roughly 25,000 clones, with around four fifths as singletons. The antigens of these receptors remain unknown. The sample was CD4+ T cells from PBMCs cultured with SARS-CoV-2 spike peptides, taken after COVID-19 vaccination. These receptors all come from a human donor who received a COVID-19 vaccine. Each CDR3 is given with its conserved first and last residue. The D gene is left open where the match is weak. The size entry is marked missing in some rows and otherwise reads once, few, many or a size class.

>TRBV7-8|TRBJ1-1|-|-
CASSPGQIANTEAFF
TGTGCCAGCAGCCCTGGACAAATTGCGAACACTGAAGCTTTCTTT
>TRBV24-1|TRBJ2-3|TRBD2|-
CATSVASGGDTQYF
TGTGCCACCAGTGTAGCTAGCGGGGGAGATACGCAGTATTTT
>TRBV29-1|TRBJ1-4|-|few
CSVGQTNEKLFF
TGCAGCGTGGGACAAACTAATGAAAAACTGTTTTTT
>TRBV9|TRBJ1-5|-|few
CASSAGGLDNQPQHF
TGTGCCAGCAGCGCCGGGGGGCTCGACAATCAGCCCCAGCATTTT
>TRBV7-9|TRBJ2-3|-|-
CASSVLGTRTDTQYF
TGTGCCAGCAGCGTCTTGGGTACCCGCACAGATACGCAGTATTTT
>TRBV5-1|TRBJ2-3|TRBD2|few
CASSLPSGRASDTQYF
TGCGCCAGCAGCTTGCCTAGCGGGAGGGCCTCAGATACGCAGTATTTT
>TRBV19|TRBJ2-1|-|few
CASSMGIARDFVRGGEQFF
TGTGCCAGTAGTATGGGGATTGCGCGGGATTTTGTTCGTGGAGGTGAGCAGTTCTTC
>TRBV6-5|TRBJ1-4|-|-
CASTSGGPNEKLFF
TGTGCCTCCACGAGCGGGGGCCCTAATGAAAAACTGTTTTTT
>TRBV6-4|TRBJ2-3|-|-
CASSAWAGMSTDTQYF
TGTGCCAGCAGTGCTTGGGCAGGGATGAGCACAGATACGCAGTATTTT
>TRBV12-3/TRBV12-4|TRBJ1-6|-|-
CASLAGYNSPLHF
TGTGCCAGCTTGGCCGGGTATAATTCACCCCTCCACTTT
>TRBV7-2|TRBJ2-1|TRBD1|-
CASSLRQGARNEQFF
TGTGCCAGCAGCTTAAGACAGGGGGCTAGGAATGAGCAGTTCTTC
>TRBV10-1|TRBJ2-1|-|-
CASSKNTGGHNEQFF
TGCGCCAGCAGCAAAAATACCGGGGGCCACAATGAGCAGTTCTTC
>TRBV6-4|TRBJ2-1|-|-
CASSDSGHNEQFF
TGTGCCAGCAGTGACTCAGGGCACAATGAGCAGTTCTTC
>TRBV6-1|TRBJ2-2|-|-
CASSETRGPGELFF
TGTGCCAGCAGTGAAACCCGGGGGCCCGGGGAGCTGTTTTTT
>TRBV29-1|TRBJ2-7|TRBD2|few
CSVSYLAGGLYEQYF
TGCAGCGTATCCTACCTAGCGGGAGGTCTCTACGAGCAGTACTTC